Listed here are 21 T cell receptor beta chains from one sample, sequenced in a study of cytomegalovirus exposure and HLA in healthy donors. The PCR used 60 Vbeta and 13 Jbeta primers. Assay: immunoSEQ multiplex PCR; the TCRdb copy retains only in-frame clones and omits some. The sample shows 65,000 to 95,000 clones, more than 60% of them seen only once. The sample taken for sequencing was PBMCs. These receptors all stem from a male donor in good health and CMV-seropositive.

J is TRBJ2-3 and V is TRBV27; possibly TRBD2 for D (7 bases). The V and J ends lost 5 bases and 6 bases respectively, with 15 bases between them. CDR1 and CDR2 from the germline V gene are MNHEY and SMNVEV (reference sequence). CDR3 length equals 14 residues. The CDR3 spells CASSPRGPADTQYF. The CDR3 nucleotides read TGTGCCAGCAGTCCGCGGGGGCCCGCGGATACGCAGTATTTT.

The rearrangement joins TRBV28 to TRBJ2-7; the D is unclear. CDR1 and CDR2 (germline): MDHEN, SYDVKM. Trimming shortened V by 4 bases and J by 7 bases, and 8 bases separated the two germline ends. The CDR3 has 11 amino acids. CDR3 nucleotide sequence: TGTGCCAGCAGTTCATGGTCTGAGCAGTACTTC. Translating gives CASSSWSEQYF.

The gene calls are TRBV27 and TRBJ1-1; D is uncertain. The CDR3 contains 14 residues. The germline CDR1 and CDR2 sequences are MNHEY and SMNVEV (reference sequence). V gave up 6 bases and J gave up 1 base, with 12 bases separating them. The CDR3 DNA sequence: TGTGCCAGCAGGATGGCTTGGAGGAACACTGAAGCTTTCTTT. This sequence encodes CASRMAWRNTEAFF.

The CDR3 DNA sequence: TGTGCCAGCAGAGACGACAGCTTGAACACTGAAGCTTTCTTT. Translated: CASRDDSLNTEAFF. This chain uses TRBV28 with TRBJ1-1, with D possibly matching TRBD1 (5 bases). Trimming shortened V by 6 bases and J by 0 bases, and 11 bases separated the two germline ends. Germline values: CDR1 MDHEN, CDR2 SYDVKM. CDR3 length equals 14 residues.

The chain carries TRBV19 and TRBJ1-2; 8 bases agree with TRBD1. Trimming at V came to 3 bases and at J to 8 bases, leaving 8 bases not matched to a gene. CDR1 is LNHDA and CDR2 is SQIVND in the germline V gene (reference sequence). This CDR3 is 14 amino acids long. The CDR3 nucleotides are TGTGCCAGTAGTATCGGACAGGGAATGCGAGGCTACACCTTC. Translated: CASSIGQGMRGYTF.

This rearrangement joins TRBV28 to TRBJ1-5; 8 bases are shared with TRBD1. CDR1 is MDHEN and CDR2 is SYDVKM in the germline V gene. The V segment lost 2 bases and the J segment 2 bases; nucleotides outside the gene matches: 2. The length of the CDR3 is 15 residues. In DNA form, the CDR3 reads TGTGCCAGCAGTTTACAGGGGGCAGGCAATCAGCCCCAGCATTTT. Protein product: CASSLQGAGNQPQHF.

This chain connects TRBV6-6 to TRBJ2-1; 8 bases fit TRBD2. CDR1 is MNHNY, CDR2 SVGAGI, per germline (reference sequence). Trimming removed 0 bases from V and 3 bases from J; junction bases left unmatched: 4. The CDR3 is made up of 16 amino acids. The CDR3 DNA follows: TGTGCCAGCAGTTACTCTCGGGGGGGTAACTACAATGAGCAGTTCTTC. Its translation: CASSYSRGGNYNEQFF.

The table lists this clone with a count of one. The chain is built from TRBV19 and TRBJ2-7; 12 nucleotides line up with TRBD1. Germline CDR1 is LNHDA and CDR2 is SQIVND (reference sequence). After removal of 10 bases from V and 7 bases from J, the junction contained 5 bases not matched to a gene. This CDR3 is 12 amino acids long. The CDR3 sequence is CATGTGGGEQYF. In DNA, the CDR3 is TGTGCCACCGGGACAGGGGGCGGTGAGCAGTACTTC.

This rearrangement joins TRBV18 to TRBJ1-1; 7 bases align to TRBD1. The CDR3 contains 17 residues. The V gene end was trimmed by 4 bases and the J gene end by 0 bases; junction bases not matched to a gene: 11. Germline V gene data show CDR1 as KGHSH and CDR2 as LQKENI. The CDR3 sequence: CASSLQGGGDMNTEAFF. The CDR3 DNA is TGTGCCAGCTCACTTCAAGGGGGCGGTGATATGAACACTGAAGCTTTCTTT.

This chain connects TRBV2 to TRBJ1-4, with D possibly TRBD1 on 5 matching bases. V dropped 6 bases and J dropped 2 bases, with 13 bases sitting between them. This CDR3 has 15 residues. Germline CDR1 and CDR2: SNHLY and FYNNEI. This CDR3 reads CASRRGGSTNEKLFF. The CDR3 DNA follows: TGTGCCAGCAGACGCGGGGGGTCCACTAATGAAAAACTGTTTTTT.

The V gene is TRBV19, the J gene TRBJ1-5; 7 bases match TRBD1. Germline lookup yields CDR1 LNHDA and CDR2 SQIVND (reference sequence). There are 18 residues in the CDR3. With 6 bases clipped from V and 7 bases from J, the junction kept 21 bases outside the gene matches. This CDR3 is CASSPRLNRGRFGQPQHF. In nucleotides, the CDR3 is TGTGCCAGTAGCCCTCGCCTCAACAGGGGCCGGTTTGGGCAGCCCCAGCATTTT. Full variable domain (remainder filled in from reference TRBV19 and TRBJ1-5): DGGITQSPKYLFRKEGQNVTLSCEQNLNHDAMYWYRQDPGQGLRLIYYSQIVNDFQKGDIAEGYSVSREKKESFPLTVTSAQKNPTAFYLCASSPRLNRGRFGQPQHFGDGTRLSIL.

The J gene is TRBJ1-4, the V gene TRBV7-2; D perhaps matches TRBD1 (6 bases). CDR1 SGHTA and CDR2 FQGNSA come from the germline V gene. V was pared by 4 bases and J by 10 bases, with 19 bases between. The CDR3 is made up of 15 amino acids. The CDR3 coding sequence is TGTGCCAGCAGCTCTGCCGGGACACAGATGAGAAAACTGTTTTTT. It encodes CASSSAGTQMRKLFF.

The chain uses TRBV28 and TRBJ1-6, with 9 bases fitting TRBD1. This CDR3 region has 18 residues. CDR1 and CDR2 from the germline V gene are MDHEN and SYDVKM. V shed 5 bases and J 5 bases; nucleotides not matched to a gene: 13. The CDR3 nucleotides are TGTGCCAGCAGTGGGGAACCGGGACAGGGAGGAAATAATTCACCCCTCCACTTT. It translates to CASSGEPGQGGNNSPLHF. The entire variable domain, with the rest obtained from reference TRBV28 and TRBJ1-6, is as follows: DVKVTQSSRYLVKRTGEKVFLECVQDMDHENMFWYRQDPGLGLRLIYFSYDVKMKEKGDIPEGYSVSREKKERFSLILESASTNQTSMYLCASSGEPGQGGNNSPLHFGNGTRLTVT.

The genes are TRBV9 and TRBJ2-2; TRBD2 matches at 11 bases. The CDR3 is 15 residues long. V lost 4 bases and J lost 7; bases outside the gene matches: 6. Germline V gives CDR1 SGDLS, CDR2 YYNGEE. The CDR3 region has the DNA TGTGCCAGCAGCTTTAGCGGGGGGGCGATCGGGGAGCTGTTTTTT. This sequence encodes CASSFSGGAIGELFF.

CDR3 sequence reads: CAWSSIWSGLMNTEAFF. In nucleotides, the CDR3 is TGTGCCTGGAGTTCTATTTGGTCAGGATTGATGAACACTGAAGCTTTCTTT. This rearrangement joins TRBV30 to TRBJ1-1; no definite D call. Trimming removed 2 bases at V and 0 bases at J, with 19 bases between. CDR3 size: 17 residues. The germline gives CDR1 GTSNPN, CDR2 SVGIG (reference sequence).

The V gene is TRBV5-6, the J gene TRBJ2-5; no clear D gene. With 3 bases removed from V and 1 base from J, the gap between germline ends came to 10 bases. The CDR3 runs to 14 residues. CDR1 and CDR2 (germline): SGHDT, YYEEEE. CDR3 loop: CASSSSPSQETQYF. Here the CDR3 DNA reads TGTGCCAGCAGCTCGAGCCCATCCCAAGAGACCCAGTACTTC.

This chain connects TRBV19 to TRBJ2-5, with 7 bases identical to TRBD1. V dropped 9 bases and J dropped 4; count of bases not matched to a gene: 14. This CDR3 has 15 amino acids. The germline V gene encodes CDR1 LNHDA and CDR2 SQIVND (reference sequence). The chain's CDR3 is CASNNLGTAGETQYF. The DNA for the CDR3 is TGTGCCAGCAACAACCTCGGGACAGCAGGAGAGACCCAGTACTTC.

This rearrangement joins TRBV13 to TRBJ2-6; TRBD2 matches at 8 bases. The CDR3 has 18 residues. The V segment lost 8 bases and the J segment 0 bases; nucleotides outside the gene matches: 12. Germline V gene data show CDR1 as PRHDT and CDR2 as FYEKMQ (reference sequence). The CDR3 DNA reads TGTGCCAGCTTCCGGGGGGGAGGGGGAAACTCTGGGGCCAACGTCCTGACTTTC. Amino acid sequence: CASFRGGGGNSGANVLTF.

The chain uses TRBV5-1 and TRBJ1-4; the D is unclear. The CDR3 covers 14 residues. CDR1 is SGHRS, CDR2 YFSETQ, per germline. The V and J ends lost 0 bases and 6 bases respectively, with 9 bases between them. The CDR3 reads CASSLAWRDEKLFF. CDR3 bases: TGCGCCAGCAGCTTGGCCTGGAGGGATGAAAAACTGTTTTTT.

The chain recombines TRBV11-2 with TRBJ2-7, with TRBD1 matching 7 bases. CDR1 is SGHAT and CDR2 is FQNNGV in the germline V gene. Trimming at V came to 4 bases and at J to 3 bases, leaving 6 bases not matched to a gene. This CDR3 region has 14 residues. The CDR3 here is CASSYTRDSYEQYF. CDR3 sequence (DNA): TGTGCCAGCAGCTATACCCGGGACAGCTACGAGCAGTACTTC.

The chain has TRBV19 and TRBJ2-7; the match to TRBD1 covers 10 bases. The CDR3 runs 15 residues. J lost 0 bases, V lost 3 bases, and 2 bases had no gene match. Per germline, CDR1 LNHDA and CDR2 SQIVND (reference sequence). CDR3 protein: CASSMDRGSSYEQYF. CDR3 bases: TGTGCCAGTAGTATGGACAGGGGGAGCTCCTACGAGCAGTACTTC.